Presented here are 29 T cell receptor beta chains from one specimen sequenced in a study of OX40 agonist ivuxolimab in advanced cancers. Sequenced by immunoSEQ multiplex PCR; TCRdb stores in-frame clones only, minus some. In the table there are 77,000 or so clones, roughly 80% of which are singletons. Source: CD4+ or CD8+ T cells sorted from blood, taken in a trial of the OX40 agonist ivuxolimab. The receptors were sampled from an adult with an advanced solid tumor such as melanoma, head and neck, liver or kidney cancer.

The rearrangement joins TRBV21-1 to TRBJ2-2. TRBV21-1 is an annotated pseudogene. The CDR3 consists of 16 residues. CDR3 in DNA: TGTGCCAGCAGCAAAGCGGGGGGCTCGAACACCGGGGAGCTGTTTTTT. Translating gives CASSKAGGSNTGELFF.

This clone qualifies as medium-sized (0.01 to 0.1%). The chain uses TRBV5-1 and TRBJ1-1; tentative D call: TRBD1 (6 bases). Per the germline V gene, CDR1 is SGHRS and CDR2 is YFSETQ. The CDR3 runs 13 residues. Trimming took off 6 bases at V and 1 base at J, with 10 bases between the two ends. In nucleotides, the CDR3 is TGCGCCAGCAAGTGGACAGAGAACACTGAAGCTTTCTTT. Residues: CASKWTENTEAFF.

This chain joins TRBV6-4 and TRBJ2-1; D perhaps matches TRBD1 (6 bases). This CDR3 comprises 13 residues. The germline V gene encodes CDR1 MRHNA and CDR2 SNTAGT. V lost 3 bases and J lost 6, with 9 bases in between. CDR3 bases: TGTGCCAGCAGTGAAGAACAGGGCAATGAGCAGTTCTTC. It yields the protein CASSEEQGNEQFF.

The chain has TRBV6-1 and TRBJ2-5; perhaps TRBD2 as D (7 bases). Deletions cut 7 bases from V and 1 base from J, with 16 bases between. CDR3 length equals 15 residues. CDR1 is MNHNS, CDR2 SASEGT, per germline. The CDR3 DNA reads as TGTGCCAGCATTACCTGGGGGGGCCCCCAAGAGACCCAGTACTTC. This translates into CASITWGGPQETQYF.

The J gene is TRBJ2-3, the V gene TRBV18; no clear D gene. From germline, CDR1 is KGHSH and CDR2 LQKENI. The CDR3 is made up of 15 amino acids. V was clipped by 3 bases and J by 2 bases, with 12 bases between them. CDR3 residues: CASSPSERYTDTQYF. As DNA, the CDR3 is TGTGCCAGCTCACCCTCGGAGAGGTACACAGATACGCAGTATTTT.

V and J are TRBV6-4 and TRBJ1-2; 7 bases match TRBD1. Trimming removed 5 bases from V and 8 bases from J; junction bases left unmatched: 8. Germline V gene sequence: CDR1 MRHNA, CDR2 SNTAGT. The CDR3 contains 13 residues. CDR3 in DNA: TGTGCCAGCAGTCGGACAGGTTCTTGGGGCTACACCTTC. Its protein product is CASSRTGSWGYTF.

J is TRBJ1-4 and V is TRBV7-8; TRBD1 matches 8 bases. V dropped 2 bases and J dropped 3; count of bases not matched to a gene: 2. The CDR3 totals 15 residues. CDR1 and CDR2 from the germline V gene are SGHVS and FQNEAQ. The CDR3 protein is CASSLRTGSNEKLFF. Here the CDR3 DNA reads TGTGCCAGCAGCTTAAGGACAGGGTCTAATGAAAAACTGTTTTTT.

The J gene is TRBJ1-1, the V gene TRBV4-3; maybe TRBD1 (5 bases). The CDR3 is 15 residues long. V lost 3 bases and J 1 base, leaving 12 bases between the germline ends. Germline-derived CDR1 and CDR2 are LGHNA and YSLEER. Here the CDR3 reads CASSHLTVKNTEAFF. CDR3 bases: TGCGCCAGCAGCCACCTGACAGTGAAGAACACTGAAGCTTTCTTT.

The chain employs TRBV6-5 and TRBJ2-3; 7 nucleotides agree with TRBD1. Germline V gene sequence: CDR1 MNHEY, CDR2 SVGAGI. With 5 bases clipped from V and 4 bases from J, the junction kept 6 bases outside the gene matches. The CDR3 is made up of 14 amino acids. The CDR3 nucleotides read TGTGCCAGCAGTCAACCAGGGGGTTCAGATACGCAGTATTTT. This codes for CASSQPGGSDTQYF.

The chain is built from TRBV2 and TRBJ1-5, with a tentative D call TRBD1 (6 bases). V gave up 5 bases and J gave up 0 bases, with 14 bases separating them. Germline lookup yields CDR1 SNHLY and CDR2 FYNNEI. CDR3 length: 16 amino acids. The CDR3 DNA follows: TGTGCCAGCAGTTTCAACAGGGTTTCTAGCAATCAGCCCCAGCATTTT. Translation gives CASSFNRVSSNQPQHF. The full variable domain, completed using reference TRBV2 and TRBJ1-5, is EPEVTQTPSHQVTQMGQEVILRCVPISNHLYFYWYRQILGQKVEFLVSFYNNEISEKSEIFDDQFSVERPDGSNFTLKIRSTKLEDSAMYFCASSFNRVSSNQPQHFGDGTRLSIL.

This clone is a singleton in its sample. The chain joins TRBV1 to TRBJ1-2. TRBV1 is recorded as a pseudogene. This CDR3 comprises 16 residues. The CDR3 nucleotides are TGCACCAGCAGCCAAGACACCCCTCCGGGTAACTATGGCTACACCTTC. Protein product: CTSSQDTPPGNYGYTF.

This chain joins TRBV2 and TRBJ2-2, with 7 bases aligning to TRBD1. Per germline, CDR1 SNHLY and CDR2 FYNNEI. V was clipped by 3 bases and J by 5 bases; unmatched bases: 9. There are 16 residues in the CDR3. The chain's CDR3 is CASSEPLGQPTGELFF. CDR3 DNA: TGTGCCAGCAGTGAGCCTCTGGGACAGCCAACCGGGGAGCTGTTTTTT.

The V call is TRBV19, the J call TRBJ2-2; D perhaps matches TRBD2 (5 bases). Germline V gene data show CDR1 as LNHDA and CDR2 as SQIVND (reference sequence). V was pared by 0 bases and J by 1 base, with 6 bases between. The CDR3 covers 15 residues. This CDR3 reads CASSIEGGNTGELFF. The CDR3 region has the DNA TGTGCCAGTAGTATAGAAGGAGGGAACACCGGGGAGCTGTTTTTT.

The rearrangement links TRBV6-1 to TRBJ1-1, with 8 bases matching TRBD1. Unmatched junction bases numbered 7, after V lost 3 bases and J lost 7 bases. The V gene's germline CDR1 is MNHNS and CDR2 SASEGT. The CDR3 consists of 14 residues. CDR3 nucleotides: TGTGCCAGCAGTGAGTCCAGGGGGCGAGATGAAGCTTTCTTT. Residues: CASSESRGRDEAFF.

V usage is TRBV19 and J usage is TRBJ2-7, with 10 bases identical to TRBD2. The V and J ends lost 6 bases and 6 bases, in that order; junction bases with no gene match: 11. The length of the CDR3 is 15 residues. The germline gives CDR1 LNHDA, CDR2 SQIVND (reference sequence). The CDR3, as DNA: TGTGCCAGTAGCATCCTAGCGGGAGTGGAGGGCGAGCAGTACTTC. Protein product: CASSILAGVEGEQYF.

CDR3 protein: CASSETSSGANVLTF. In DNA, the CDR3 is TGTGCCAGCAGTGAAACGAGCTCTGGGGCCAACGTCCTGACTTTC. This chain joins TRBV2 and TRBJ2-6; D gene unclear. This CDR3 region has 15 residues. Trimming removed 2 bases from V and 0 bases from J, with 5 bases in between. Germline V CDR1 and CDR2: SNHLY, FYNNEI. Full variable domain (remainder filled in from reference TRBV2 and TRBJ2-6): EPEVTQTPSHQVTQMGQEVILRCVPISNHLYFYWYRQILGQKVEFLVSFYNNEISEKSEIFDDQFSVERPDGSNFTLKIRSTKLEDSAMYFCASSETSSGANVLTFGAGSRLTVL.

The chain has TRBV9 and TRBJ2-1, with TRBD2 matching 8 bases. CDR1 and CDR2 from the germline V gene are SGDLS and YYNGEE. Losses at the gene ends were 3 bases for V and 0 bases for J; bases not matched to a gene: 11. This CDR3 has 18 amino acids. CDR3 amino acids: CASSGTSGRMVSYNEQFF. Here the CDR3 DNA reads TGTGCCAGCAGCGGAACTAGCGGCCGAATGGTCTCCTACAATGAGCAGTTCTTC.

This rearrangement joins TRBV6-5 to TRBJ2-5, with 8 bases aligning to TRBD1. The last part of the DNA fits TRBJ2-7 better; the J call may be wrong. This CDR3 is 14 amino acids long. Germline V gene lookup returns CDR1 MNHEY and CDR2 SVGAGI. This CDR3 is CASSKLTGAYEQYF. CDR3 bases: TGTGCCAGCAGTAAGCTGACAGGGGCCTACGAGCAGTACTTC.

The chain recombines TRBV4-1 with TRBJ2-5; 12 bases are shared with TRBD2. The germline V gene encodes CDR1 MGHRA and CDR2 YSYEKL. This CDR3 contains 14 residues. V lost 2 bases to trimming and J lost 7 bases; unmatched junction nucleotides: 2. The CDR3 bases are TGCGCCAGCAGCCAATCTAGCGGGGGGGCGACCCAGTACTTC. It translates to CASSQSSGGATQYF.

This clone showed up just a few times. The chain employs TRBV7-6 and TRBJ2-2; perhaps TRBD2 as D (6 bases). The CDR3 spans 17 residues. Germline values: CDR1 SGHVS, CDR2 FNYEAQ. V was cut by 0 bases and J by 1 base, with 12 bases left in between. CDR3 nucleotides: TGTGCCAGCAGCTTAGCGTACCGGACTAAGAACACCGGGGAGCTGTTTTTT. This codes for CASSLAYRTKNTGELFF. The full variable domain, with the rest looked up from reference TRBV7-6 and TRBJ2-2, is GAGVSQSPRYKVTKRGQDVALRCDPISGHVSLYWYRQALGQGPEFLTYFNYEAQQDKSGLPNDRFSAERPEGSISTLTIQRTEQRDSAMYRCASSLAYRTKNTGELFFGEGSRLTVL.

The gene calls are TRBV7-8 and TRBJ1-3; no clear D. Germline lookup yields CDR1 SGHVS and CDR2 FQNEAQ. V lost 3 bases to trimming and J lost 4 bases, with 4 bases between them. The CDR3 totals 12 residues. This CDR3 is CASSFSGNTIYF. CDR3 in DNA: TGTGCCAGCAGCTTTTCGGGAAACACCATATATTTT.

The rearrangement joins TRBV10-1 to TRBJ1-2, with D perhaps matching TRBD1 (6 bases). There are 14 residues in the CDR3. V was cut by 4 bases and J by 5 bases, with 14 bases left in between. In germline, CDR1 is WNHNN, CDR2 SYGVQD (reference sequence). CDR3 region: CASSGTDMGYGYTF. CDR3 DNA: TGCGCCAGCAGTGGGACAGACATGGGGTATGGCTACACCTTC.

This chain links TRBV7-8 with TRBJ2-3; TRBD2 agrees at 12 bases. V shed 5 bases and J 3 bases; nucleotides not matched to a gene: 6. This CDR3 has 16 amino acids. CDR1 is SGHVS and CDR2 is FQNEAQ in the germline V gene. CDR3 sequence reads: CASSGRLAGVTDTQYF. In DNA form, the CDR3 reads TGTGCCAGCAGCGGTAGACTAGCGGGAGTTACAGATACGCAGTATTTT.

The chain carries TRBV21-1 and TRBJ1-1; the tabulated D call, TRBD1, remains unverified against the DNA. TRBV21-1 is termed a pseudogene. This CDR3 is built from 15 residues. In DNA, the CDR3 is TGTGCCAGCACCCCCCCCGCCAGGGGACAGACTGAAGCTTTCTTT. Translation: CASTPPARGQTEAFF.

Here the CDR3 DNA reads TGTGCCAGCAGCTTCGGGGAGACCTACAATGAGCAGTTCTTC. Translated, it gives CASSFGETYNEQFF. The rearrangement uses TRBV7-6 and TRBJ2-1; maybe TRBD2 (5 bases). The V gene's germline CDR1 is SGHVS and CDR2 FNYEAQ. CDR3 length: 14 amino acids. V was cut by 3 bases and J by 2 bases, with 8 bases left in between.

The V gene is TRBV18, the J gene TRBJ1-2; TRBD1 matches at 8 bases. Germline V lookup: CDR1 KGHSH, CDR2 LQKENI. The CDR3 covers 14 residues. With V trimmed by 3 bases and J by 3 bases, 3 bases remained unmatched. The CDR3 nucleotides read TGTGCCAGCTCACCGGACAGGGAAGACTATGGCTACACCTTC. This translates into CASSPDREDYGYTF.

This chain links TRBV11-2 with TRBJ2-5; D unresolved. The CDR3 loop spans 14 amino acids. Germline CDR1 is SGHAT and CDR2 is FQNNGV. The ends were cut back, 2 bases at V and 5 bases at J, with 12 bases in the middle. The CDR3 nucleotides read TGTGCCAGCAGCTTATATACTGCTTTGGAGACCCAGTACTTC. This gives the protein CASSLYTALETQYF.

This clone was counted only a few times. V usage is TRBV7-8 and J usage is TRBJ1-2; D not certain. The CDR3 has 14 amino acids. Trimming left V 5 bases short and J 0 bases short, with 10 bases between. Looked up from germline, CDR1 is SGHVS and CDR2 is FQNEAQ. The CDR3 spells CASSPSETNYGYTF. The CDR3 nucleotides are TGTGCCAGCAGCCCGAGTGAGACTAACTATGGCTACACCTTC.

This rearrangement joins TRBV4-1 to TRBJ1-6; D ambiguous. Germline V CDR1 and CDR2: MGHRA, YSYEKL. V was shortened by 3 bases and J by 5 bases, with 11 bases between the two germline ends. The CDR3 sequence is 15 residues long. The CDR3 region is CASSQVQRNNSPLHF. CDR3 DNA sequence: TGCGCCAGCAGCCAGGTACAGCGAAATAATTCACCCCTCCACTTT.